The 15 T cell receptor beta chains below come from one sample, sequenced in a study of T-cell memory formation after mild COVID-19 (dated by TCRdb to about 2021). The method behind the library was 5' RACE. Sequencing relied on an Illumina NovaSeq 6000. TCRdb redid the processing of the public reads, applying fastp at Q25 and MiXCR, and retained in-frame beta chains. Each CDR3 protein gets just one entry, which takes the most common genes and DNA from the rows behind it. A total of hundreds of thousands of distinct CDR3 sequences appear in this sample, around 21% of them only once. The ten largest clones capture around 13% of the sample. Material: PBMCs or a T cell subset sorted from them (not recorded which). The receptors were sampled from an adult woman who had mild COVID-19 (a few samples of this study predate the infection). The sample titles of this study are shuffled in the database, so cell type and time point are left out; the donor was told from shared clones.

This clonotype has a handful of counts. The V call is TRBV5-1, the J call TRBJ1-1, with D possibly TRBD1 on 6 matching bases. Trimming removed 0 bases at V and 7 bases at J, with 13 bases between. CDR3 size: 14 residues. The germline V gene has CDR1 SGHRS and CDR2 YFSETQ. The CDR3 bases are TGCGCCAGCAGCTTGGACGGGGGGCTGGGTGAAGCTTTCTTT. It is translated as CASSLDGGLGEAFF.

This clonotype was seen a handful of times. The rearrangement links TRBV29-1 to TRBJ2-1, with D tentatively TRBD1 or TRBD2 (5 bases each). The CDR3 is 13 amino acids. The V and J ends lost 3 bases and 6 bases respectively, with 12 bases between them. Germline loops: CDR1 SQVTM, CDR2 ANQGSEA. The CDR3 loop is CSVEAGASNEQFF. CDR3 in DNA: TGCAGCGTTGAGGCCGGGGCTAGCAATGAGCAGTTCTTC.

The gene calls are TRBV7-9 and TRBJ2-5; 8 bases agree with TRBD2. Germline CDR1 SEHNR, CDR2 FQNEAQ (reference sequence). The CDR3 runs 15 residues. With 5 bases clipped from V and 5 bases from J, the junction kept 10 bases outside the gene matches. In DNA form, the CDR3 reads TGTGCCAGCAGCCCCCCAGGGATAGCGGGGGAGACCCAGTACTTC. It is translated as CASSPPGIAGETQYF.

The rearrangement links TRBV20-1 to TRBJ2-7; D gene uncertain. V lost 4 bases, J lost 3 bases, and 10 bases lay in between. CDR3 length equals 12 residues. CDR1 and CDR2 (germline): DFQATT, SNEGSKA (reference sequence). For the CDR3, the DNA is TGCAGTGCTAAGAACATCATCTACGAGCAGTACTTC. It yields the protein CSAKNIIYEQYF.

This chain links TRBV18 with TRBJ2-1, with 9 bases fitting TRBD1. After removal of 3 bases from V and 6 bases from J, the junction contained 12 bases not matched to a gene. CDR3 length: 17 amino acids. The germline V gene has CDR1 KGHSH and CDR2 LQKENI. CDR3 sequence (DNA): TGTGCCAGCTCACCTCTGATGGGACAGGGTGACACCAATGAGCAGTTCTTC. It yields the protein CASSPLMGQGDTNEQFF.

Ten or more counts support this clonotype. V is TRBV29-1 and J is TRBJ2-5; the match to TRBD1 covers 7 bases. The CDR3 loop spans 14 amino acids. Germline CDR1 reads SQVTM; CDR2 reads ANQGSEA. The V and J ends lost 3 bases and 2 bases, in that order; junction bases with no gene match: 6. DNA of the CDR3: TGCAGCGTTGATCCCAGCAGGGGGCAAGAGACCCAGTACTTC. This encodes CSVDPSRGQETQYF.

As DNA, the CDR3 is TGTGCCACCAGTGATGGGGGTTACCAGCCCCAGCATTTT. Its protein product is CATSDGGYQPQHF. V is TRBV24-1 and J is TRBJ1-5, with D perhaps matching TRBD1 (5 bases). V lost 3 bases and J 7 bases, leaving 9 bases between the germline ends. The CDR3 length is 13 residues. Germline values: CDR1 KGHDR, CDR2 SFDVKD.

In this sample, this clonotype turned up a few times. This rearrangement joins TRBV12-3 or TRBV12-4 to TRBJ2-1; a possible D gene is TRBD2 (7 bases). The germline V and J ends were trimmed by 3 bases and 14 bases, with 23 bases remaining between them. The CDR3 spans 15 residues. The CDR3 protein is CASSLGARVEGREFF. The CDR3 coding sequence is TGTGCCAGCAGTTTGGGGGCGCGGGTAGAGGGGAGGGAGTTCTTC.

In this sample, this clonotype turned up a few times. The chain uses TRBV12-3 or TRBV12-4 and TRBJ2-7; D is perhaps TRBD1 or TRBD2 (6 bases each). The CDR3 extends over 15 amino acids. The V end lost 5 bases, the J end lost 2 bases, and 16 bases lay between the germline ends. CDR3 loop: CASSGGGLNAYEQYF. CDR3 in DNA: TGTGCCAGCAGTGGAGGGGGGTTGAATGCCTACGAGCAGTACTTC.

This clonotype was counted between two and nine times. V gene TRBV13 combines with J gene TRBJ1-1, with 8 bases fitting TRBD1. Germline CDR1 is PRHDT and CDR2 is FYEKMQ (reference sequence). After removal of 1 base from V and 7 bases from J, the junction contained 17 bases not matched to a gene. CDR3 length: 18 residues. Written as DNA, the CDR3 is TGTGCCAGCAGCTTAGTCGACAGGGGAAGAAGTCTGAAGGTTGAAGCTTTCTTT. It yields the protein CASSLVDRGRSLKVEAFF.

The chain is built from TRBV3-1 and TRBJ2-1; D gene unclear. The CDR3 has 11 residues. Trimming pared 2 bases from V and 9 bases from J, leaving 5 bases between. The V gene's germline CDR1 is LGHDT and CDR2 YNNKEL (reference sequence). The CDR3 region has the DNA TGTGCCAGCAGCCAATCAAGTGAGCAGTTCTTC. As protein: CASSQSSEQFF.

This chain uses TRBV4-2 with TRBJ1-1; no clear D. The V gene lost 0 bases and the J gene lost 2 bases, with 10 bases spanning the gap. Germline V gives CDR1 LGHNA, CDR2 YNFKEQ. This CDR3 is 15 amino acids long. The CDR3 bases are TGTGCCAGCAGCCAAGATATTGCCCCAAACACTGAAGCTTTCTTT. This gives the protein CASSQDIAPNTEAFF.

J is TRBJ1-2 and V is TRBV7-3; D is uncertain. Looked up from germline, CDR1 is SGHTA and CDR2 is FQGTGA. The CDR3 runs to 14 residues. V was cut by 0 bases and J by 8 bases, with 13 bases left in between. CDR3 sequence reads: CASSLTAEGAGYTF. In DNA, the CDR3 is TGTGCCAGCAGCTTAACGGCAGAGGGCGCGGGCTACACCTTC. Drawing the rest from reference TRBV7-3 and TRBJ1-2, the complete variable domain is GAGVSQTPSNKVTEKGKYVELRCDPISGHTALYWYRQSLGQGPEFLIYFQGTGAADDSGLPNDRFFAVRPEGSVSTLKIQRTERGDSAVYLCASSLTAEGAGYTFGSGTRLTVV.

This clonotype was seen more than once but under ten times. The rearrangement links TRBV3-1 to TRBJ2-4; weak D call: TRBD1 (5 bases). Per the germline V gene, CDR1 is LGHDT and CDR2 is YNNKEL (reference sequence). V was shortened by 3 bases and J by 0 bases, with 12 bases between the two germline ends. The CDR3 loop spans 16 amino acids. Here the CDR3 reads CASSQAGNLAKNIQYF. The CDR3 DNA reads TGTGCCAGCAGCCAGGCAGGGAACTTAGCCAAAAACATTCAGTACTTC.

The sample holds a few counts of this clonotype. In DNA, the CDR3 is TGCAGCGCCGGGACAGGGTCGACCGGGGAGCTGTTTTTT. Protein sequence: CSAGTGSTGELFF. The chain is built from TRBV29-1 and TRBJ2-2, with TRBD1 identical over 9 bases. This CDR3 is 13 amino acids long. J lost 5 bases, V lost 7 bases, and 5 bases had no gene match. Germline lookup yields CDR1 SQVTM and CDR2 ANQGSEA.